The 27 T cell receptor beta chains reported below all come from one sample, sequenced in a study of shared clonotypes between healthy human individuals. The repertoire was sequenced with immunoSEQ multiplex PCR; TCRdb's copy has only in-frame clones and lacks some. Of approximately 2.1 million clones listed, 85% to 95% are singletons. The sequenced material came from naive CD4+ T cells from PBMCs. Documented subset: CD45RA+ positively selected. These receptors were collected from a man younger than 35 in good health. Some clones in this sample may be carry-over from other donors' samples.

Written as DNA, the CDR3 is TGTGCCAGTAGTATTGGCCCTATTATCTACAATGAGCAGTTCTTC. This sequence encodes CASSIGPIIYNEQFF. This chain joins TRBV19 and TRBJ2-1, with D hard to call. Trimming shortened V by 3 bases and J by 3 bases, and 12 bases separated the two germline ends. The CDR3 is 15 residues long. Germline CDR1 LNHDA, CDR2 SQIVND (reference sequence).

This CDR3 is CASSHRGDNEQFF. The CDR3 DNA follows: TGTGCCAGCAGCCACCGGGGAGACAATGAGCAGTTCTTC. The V call is TRBV5-4, the J call TRBJ2-1; the D gene is possibly TRBD2 (5 bases). Germline V gene lookup returns CDR1 SGHNT and CDR2 YYREEE (reference sequence). V dropped 4 bases and J dropped 5 bases, with 10 bases sitting between them. The CDR3 length is 13 residues. The full variable domain, with the rest looked up from reference TRBV5-4 and TRBJ2-1, is ETGVTQSPTHLIKTRGQQVTLRCSSQSGHNTVSWYQQALGQGPQFIFQYYREEENGRGNFPPRFSGLQFPNYSSELNVNALELDDSALYLCASSHRGDNEQFFGPGTRLTVL.

The gene calls are TRBV28 and TRBJ2-1; D might be TRBD1 (6 bases). Germline V gene data show CDR1 as MDHEN and CDR2 as SYDVKM. The V end was cut by 6 bases, the J end by 0 bases, with 12 bases between. This CDR3 comprises 15 residues. The CDR3 bases are TGTGCCAGCAGGCGGACAGCAAGCTCCTACAATGAGCAGTTCTTC. Translation gives CASRRTASSYNEQFF.

The V call is TRBV30, the J call TRBJ2-1, with 13 bases lining up with TRBD2. Per germline, CDR1 GTSNPN and CDR2 SVGIG (reference sequence). Unmatched junction bases numbered 5, after V lost 1 base and J lost 14 bases. The CDR3 runs 13 residues. This CDR3 is CAWSALLAGGKFF. CDR3 bases: TGTGCCTGGAGTGCCCTACTAGCGGGAGGGAAGTTCTTC.

The chain carries TRBV11-2 and TRBJ2-3, with D possibly TRBD2 on 6 matching bases. The length of the CDR3 is 16 residues. V shed 5 bases and J shed 3 bases, with 18 bases lying between them. CDR1 is SGHAT, CDR2 FQNNGV, per germline. CDR3 amino acids: CASSPRVGGTTDTQYF. The CDR3 nucleotides read TGTGCCAGCAGCCCCCGGGTTGGGGGGACGACAGATACGCAGTATTTT.

V usage is TRBV6-6 and J usage is TRBJ2-7, with 7 bases that match TRBD1. CDR1 and CDR2 (germline): MNHNY, SVGAGI (reference sequence). Trimming cost V 6 bases and J 3 bases; bases outside gene matches: 11. This CDR3 has 15 residues. The CDR3 DNA sequence: TGTGCCAGCAGCGCCGGGACAGCCGCCTTCTACGAGCAGTACTTC. It codes for CASSAGTAAFYEQYF.

The genes are TRBV18 and TRBJ1-1, with a tentative D call TRBD1 (5 bases). The V and J ends lost 2 bases and 5 bases respectively, with 9 bases between them. This CDR3 is 13 amino acids long. In germline, CDR1 is KGHSH, CDR2 LQKENI. The CDR3 loop reads CASSPNEGTEAFF. The CDR3 DNA sequence: TGTGCCAGCTCACCAAATGAGGGGACTGAAGCTTTCTTT.

This sequence joins TRBV27 and TRBJ2-7; 8 nucleotides agree with TRBD1. Per the germline V gene, CDR1 is MNHEY and CDR2 is SMNVEV (reference sequence). The CDR3 spans 15 residues. Trimming removed 0 bases from V and 4 bases from J; junction bases left unmatched: 5. The CDR3 nucleotides are TGTGCCAGCAGTTTATCTGGGACAGGTTTGTACGAGCAGTACTTC. Protein: CASSLSGTGLYEQYF.

This sequence joins TRBV2 and TRBJ2-1; 9 bases line up with TRBD1. V shed 6 bases and J 2 bases; nucleotides not matched to a gene: 5. This CDR3 spans 15 amino acids. Germline values: CDR1 SNHLY, CDR2 FYNNEI. The CDR3 loop is CASSPDRGAYNEQFF. CDR3 bases: TGTGCCAGCAGCCCCGACAGGGGGGCCTACAATGAGCAGTTCTTC.

This chain uses TRBV4-1 with TRBJ2-7; TRBD2 agrees at 10 bases. Per germline, CDR1 MGHRA and CDR2 YSYEKL. With 2 bases clipped from V and 2 bases from J, the junction kept 3 bases outside the gene matches. The CDR3 is 15 residues long. The CDR3 here is CASSQTSGITYEQYF. CDR3 in DNA: TGCGCCAGCAGCCAAACTAGCGGGATCACCTACGAGCAGTACTTC.

The rearrangement uses TRBV5-8 and TRBJ1-1; the D gene is possibly TRBD1 (5 bases). The CDR3 sequence is 13 residues long. V gave up 0 bases and J gave up 6 bases, with 9 bases separating them. Germline V gene sequence: CDR1 SGHTS, CDR2 YDEGEE. The DNA for the CDR3 is TGTGCCAGCAGCTTGGGTTCAGGGTCTGAAGCTTTCTTT. Translating gives CASSLGSGSEAFF. The variable domain in full, completed from reference TRBV5-8 and TRBJ1-1, reads EAGVTQSPTHLIKTRGQQATLRCSPISGHTSVYWYQQALGLGLQFLLWYDEGEERNRGNFPPRFSGRQFPNYSSELNVNALELEDSALYLCASSLGSGSEAFFGQGTRLTVV.

This chain joins TRBV25-1 and TRBJ1-2; D is unclear. The CDR3 has 16 residues. V lost 0 bases, J lost 0 bases, and 11 bases lay in between. The V gene's germline CDR1 is MGHDK and CDR2 SYGVNS. The CDR3 spells CASSEYYFSANYGYTF. CDR3 nucleotides: TGTGCCAGCAGTGAATATTATTTTTCGGCTAACTATGGCTACACCTTC.

J is TRBJ1-1 and V is TRBV29-1; D is undetermined. Germline V lookup: CDR1 SQVTM, CDR2 ANQGSEA. Trimming pared 3 bases from V and 3 bases from J, leaving 11 bases between. CDR3 size: 13 residues. This chain's CDR3 is CSVERRVDTEAFF. As DNA, the CDR3 is TGCAGCGTTGAGCGCAGAGTAGACACTGAAGCTTTCTTT.

This chain uses TRBV28 with TRBJ2-1; possibly TRBD1 or TRBD2 for D (5 bases each). This CDR3 is 16 amino acids long. Trimming removed 6 bases at V and 6 bases at J, with 21 bases between. Per the germline V gene, CDR1 is MDHEN and CDR2 is SYDVKM. CDR3 in amino acids: CASRAGTSLSFNEQFF. CDR3 coding DNA: TGTGCCAGCAGAGCCGGGACGTCGTTAAGTTTCAATGAGCAGTTCTTC.

The chain is built from TRBV30 and TRBJ2-4; D is uncertain. V dropped 3 bases and J dropped 5 bases, with 8 bases sitting between them. CDR1 is GTSNPN, CDR2 SVGIG, per germline (reference sequence). This CDR3 is 12 amino acids long. For the CDR3, the DNA is TGTGCCTGGAGACAATTCCAAAACATTCAGTACTTC. Protein product: CAWRQFQNIQYF.

The chain joins TRBV5-4 to TRBJ2-1, with 8 bases matching TRBD1. This CDR3 is 15 amino acids long. Germline V gene data show CDR1 as SGHNT and CDR2 as YYREEE (reference sequence). V trimming: 1 base; J trimming: 5 bases; junction bases outside the gene matches: 5. CDR3 sequence reads: CASSLFGTGNNEQFF. The CDR3 region has the DNA TGTGCCAGCAGCTTGTTCGGGACAGGCAACAATGAGCAGTTCTTC.

J is TRBJ1-1 and V is TRBV5-5, with D perhaps TRBD1 (6 bases). The V gene's germline CDR1 is SGHKS and CDR2 YYEKEE (reference sequence). V was cut by 0 bases and J by 5 bases, with 11 bases left in between. CDR3 length: 14 amino acids. The CDR3 DNA is TGTGCCAGCAGCTTGGCAGGGGATCGGACTGAAGCTTTCTTT. Protein sequence: CASSLAGDRTEAFF.

A remark on this clone: Different DNA sequences within this sample yield the same CDR3. This chain uses TRBV7-9 with TRBJ1-2, with 10 bases matching TRBD1. Germline trimming cut 1 base from V and 4 bases from J; bases unmatched to any gene: 6. Germline loops: CDR1 SEHNR, CDR2 FQNEAQ (reference sequence). The CDR3 spans 16 residues. CDR3 sequence reads: CASSLGGTGEGYGYTF. The DNA for the CDR3 is TGTGCCAGCAGCTTAGGAGGGACAGGGGAAGGCTATGGCTACACCTTC.

The DNA for the CDR3 is TGTGCCAGCAGCCAAGCGGAGACCGGCCAAGAGACCCAGTACTTC. As protein: CASSQAETGQETQYF. This chain links TRBV5-4 with TRBJ2-5; TRBD2 is a possible D gene (5 bases). This CDR3 has 15 amino acids. Germline V lookup: CDR1 SGHNT, CDR2 YYREEE (reference sequence). V was pared by 4 bases and J by 1 base, with 14 bases between.

V usage is TRBV28 and J usage is TRBJ1-5; no firm D call. This CDR3 region has 15 residues. Germline V gene sequence: CDR1 MDHEN, CDR2 SYDVKM. Trimming shortened V by 4 bases and J by 5 bases, and 15 bases separated the two germline ends. The CDR3 coding sequence is TGTGCCAGCAGTTCGACCCCTGGTGGCGATCAGCCCCAGCATTTT. It translates to CASSSTPGGDQPQHF.

The CDR3 bases are TGTGCCAGCTGGACTAGCGGGAGAGGGGATGAGCAGTTCTTC. The encoded protein is CASWTSGRGDEQFF. V is TRBV28 and J is TRBJ2-1, with 13 bases matching TRBD2. CDR3 size: 14 residues. J was trimmed by 8 bases and V by 8 bases; bases with no gene match: 6. CDR1 and CDR2 (germline): MDHEN, SYDVKM.

The gene calls are TRBV18 and TRBJ1-4; D is ambiguous. V was clipped by 2 bases and J by 7 bases, with 5 bases between them. Looked up from germline, CDR1 is KGHSH and CDR2 is LQKENI. The CDR3 contains 12 residues. CDR3 in DNA: TGTGCCAGCTCACCAGTCGGTGAAAAACTGTTTTTT. It is translated as CASSPVGEKLFF.

The rearrangement joins TRBV18 to TRBJ1-1; D not resolved. V shed 3 bases and J shed 5 bases, with 13 bases lying between them. This CDR3 contains 14 residues. Per the germline V gene, CDR1 is KGHSH and CDR2 is LQKENI. The CDR3 DNA reads as TGTGCCAGCTCACCTTTGGCCGCGGGGACTGAAGCTTTCTTT. Encoded protein: CASSPLAAGTEAFF.

The J gene is TRBJ2-3, the V gene TRBV7-2; weak D call: TRBD2 (6 bases). Trimming took off 6 bases at V and 2 bases at J, with 15 bases between the two ends. The CDR3 is made up of 15 amino acids. Germline values: CDR1 SGHTA, CDR2 FQGNSA. CDR3 DNA sequence: TGTGCCAGCAGACCCCGGGCGGGATACACAGATACGCAGTATTTT. The encoded protein is CASRPRAGYTDTQYF.

The table lists this clone with a count of one. V and J are TRBV7-3 and TRBJ2-1; 8 nucleotides align to TRBD2. There are 15 residues in the CDR3. In germline, CDR1 is SGHTA, CDR2 FQGTGA. Germline trimming cut 5 bases from V and 8 bases from J; bases unmatched to any gene: 11. The CDR3 DNA reads TGTGCCAGCAGCCCTAACCAACTAGCGGTTCATGAGCAGTTCTTC. The encoded protein is CASSPNQLAVHEQFF. Supplemented by reference TRBV7-3 and TRBJ2-1, the full variable domain reads GAGVSQTPSNKVTEKGKYVELRCDPISGHTALYWYRQSLGQGPEFLIYFQGTGAADDSGLPNDRFFAVRPEGSVSTLKIQRTERGDSAVYLCASSPNQLAVHEQFFGPGTRLTVL.

This CDR3 is CGGVGTGNSPLHF. CDR3 bases: TGCGGAGGGGTCGGGACAGGTAATTCACCCCTCCACTTT. This chain uses TRBV10-1 with TRBJ1-6; 8 bases fit TRBD1. Germline lookup yields CDR1 WNHNN and CDR2 SYGVQD (reference sequence). The CDR3 totals 13 residues.

The gene calls are TRBV6-6 and TRBJ1-3, with TRBD1 as a possible D gene (5 bases). V lost 6 bases and J 0 bases, leaving 9 bases between the germline ends. Germline assignment: CDR1 MNHNY and CDR2 SVGAGI (reference sequence). This CDR3 has 14 amino acids. CDR3 region: CASSLGRSGNTIYF. Written as DNA, the CDR3 is TGTGCCAGCAGCCTGGGACGCTCTGGAAACACCATATATTTT.